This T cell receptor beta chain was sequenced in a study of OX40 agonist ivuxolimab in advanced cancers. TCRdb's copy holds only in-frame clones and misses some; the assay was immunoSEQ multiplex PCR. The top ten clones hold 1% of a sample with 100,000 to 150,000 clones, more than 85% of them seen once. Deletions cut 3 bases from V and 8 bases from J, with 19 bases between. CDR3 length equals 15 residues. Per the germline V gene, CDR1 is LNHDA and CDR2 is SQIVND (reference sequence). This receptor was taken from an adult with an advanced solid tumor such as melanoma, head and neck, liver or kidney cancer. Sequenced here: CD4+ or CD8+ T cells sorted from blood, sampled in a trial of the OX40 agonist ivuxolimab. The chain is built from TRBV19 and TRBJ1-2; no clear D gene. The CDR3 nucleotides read TGTGCCAGTAGTATCCCGGCCGCGGGAAGTTTAGGCTACACCTTC. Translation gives CASSIPAAGSLGYTF.